A selection of T cell receptor beta chains follows, all from one sample in a study of cytomegalovirus exposure and HLA in healthy donors. Assay used: immunoSEQ multiplex PCR; TCRdb lists only in-frame clones, some missing. The table shows roughly 180,000 clones, with 75% to 90% occurring only once. Sequencing was performed on PBMCs. The origin of the receptors is a boy aged 2 to 10 in good health and CMV-seronegative. The CDR3 runs from the conserved cysteine through the conserved F or W. A D gene is named only where the DNA matches it firmly. A row's size may be missing; if present it is once, few, many or a size class.

length,V,D,J,size,CDR3,DNA
16,TRBV5-6,-,TRBJ2-1,-,CASSFLKHSSYNEQFF,TGTGCCAGCAGCTTTTTAAAGCACAGCTCCTACAATGAGCAGTTCTTC
15,TRBV2,TRBD1,TRBJ1-5,-,CASTVGTGTAQPQHF,TGTGCCAGCACTGTGGGGACAGGGACTGCTCAGCCCCAGCATTTT
12,TRBV5-6,-,TRBJ1-2,-,CASSISRGGYTF,TGTGCCAGCAGCATTAGCCGAGGGGGCTACACCTTC
15,TRBV16,-,TRBJ1-2,-,CASSQSVQDSYGYTF,TGTGCCAGCAGCCAATCGGTCCAAGACAGCTATGGCTACACCTTC
15,TRBV19,TRBD1,TRBJ1-1,-,CASSPYRGRETEAFF,TGTGCCAGTAGTCCGTACAGGGGGAGGGAAACTGAAGCTTTCTTT
17,TRBV5-1,TRBD2,TRBJ2-2,once,CASTLVPGLANTGELFF,TGCGCCAGCACCTTAGTCCCGGGACTAGCGAACACCGGGGAGCTGTTTTTT
17,TRBV25-1,TRBD2,TRBJ2-3,-,CASSEYSQRESTDTQYF,TGTGCCAGCAGTGAATATAGTCAGCGGGAGAGCACAGATACGCAGTATTTT
15,TRBV7-3,TRBD2,TRBJ2-5,-,CASSAGLEIGETQYF,TGTGCCAGCAGCGCCGGACTAGAGATTGGGGAGACCCAGTACTTC
16,TRBV19,TRBD2,TRBJ2-4,-,CASSSGRAGGKNSQYF,TGTGCCAGTAGTAGCGGGAGGGCCGGGGGCAAAAACAGTCAGTACTTC
16,TRBV5-6,-,TRBJ2-3,-,CASSSHGGLSTDTQYF,TGTGCCAGCAGCTCCCATGGGGGCTTAAGCACAGATACGCAGTATTTT
15,TRBV6-1,TRBD2,TRBJ2-3,-,CASTHRTSGLDTQYF,TGTGCCAGCACCCACCGGACTAGCGGACTAGATACGCAGTATTTT
15,TRBV18,-,TRBJ1-2,-,CASSPSRGVNYGYTF,TGTGCCAGCTCACCATCCAGGGGCGTGAACTATGGCTACACCTTC
14,TRBV7-9,TRBD2,TRBJ2-1,few,CASSHSGSSDEQFF,TGTGCCAGCAGCCATAGCGGGAGTTCGGATGAGCAGTTCTTC
14,TRBV6-5,TRBD1,TRBJ2-1,once,CASSYLGQDNEQFF,TGTGCCAGCAGTTACTTGGGACAGGACAATGAGCAGTTCTTC
18,TRBV4-1,TRBD2,TRBJ2-5,-,CASSLHPGLAGGKETQYF,TGCGCCAGCAGCCTTCACCCAGGACTAGCGGGAGGGAAAGAGACCCAGTACTTC
14,TRBV15,TRBD1,TRBJ1-1,-,CATSKDRVLTEAFF,TGTGCCACCAGCAAAGACAGGGTCCTCACTGAAGCTTTCTTT
16,TRBV5-1,-,TRBJ1-6,-,CASSSTAGTNNSPLHF,TGCGCCAGCAGCTCCACAGCGGGAACGAATAATTCACCCCTCCACTTT